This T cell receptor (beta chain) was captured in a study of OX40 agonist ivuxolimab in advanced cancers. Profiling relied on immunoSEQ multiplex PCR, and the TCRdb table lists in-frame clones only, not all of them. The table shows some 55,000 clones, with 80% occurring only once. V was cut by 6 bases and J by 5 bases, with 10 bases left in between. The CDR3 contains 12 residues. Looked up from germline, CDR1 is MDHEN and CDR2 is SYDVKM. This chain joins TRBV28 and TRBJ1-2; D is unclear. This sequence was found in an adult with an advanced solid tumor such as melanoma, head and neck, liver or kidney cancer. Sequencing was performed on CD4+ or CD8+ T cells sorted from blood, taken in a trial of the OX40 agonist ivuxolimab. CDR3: CASRPLWYGYTF. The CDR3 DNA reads TGTGCCAGCAGGCCGTTATGGTATGGCTACACCTTC.